This TCR beta chain appears in the sequencing data of a study of blood T cell repertoires in COVID-19. Background on the study: Acute-phase and convalescent COVID-19 samples originated in the United States, Italy and Spain. In each case, the material was cDNA or gDNA derived from T cells, B-cell-depleted T cells, or PBMCs.

In the study's own analysis: Nucleated cell number was recorded as an estimate derived from reference gene primer amplification. Only in-frame clones appear in the TCRdb table, and some are missing; sequencing was by immunoSEQ multiplex PCR. Clone size and the V and J calls come from that table; the DNA yielded D and trimming. The sample holds roughly 160,000 clones, 81% seen once. Clinical histories supplied by participants themselves formed the basis of cohort assignment. Germline V gene sequence: CDR1 SGHRS, CDR2 YFSETQ. V gave up 4 bases and J gave up 5 bases; unmatched junction bases: 6. This CDR3 region has 15 residues.

V and J are TRBV5-1 and TRBJ2-5; 12 nucleotides align to TRBD2. Sequences were obtained from PBMCs or T cells enriched from blood (not recorded which). The TCR comes from a woman aged 35 to 49 with acute COVID-19. The CDR3 region has the DNA TGCGCCAGCAGCCTTAGACTAGCGGGAGCTGAGACCCAGTACTTC. Residues: CASSLRLAGAETQYF.